This passage covers 10 T cell receptor beta chains from one sample sequenced in a study of blood T cells in healthy people across ages. It was with a sample-barcoded 5' primer and a J-beta primer mix that a second PCR of roughly 7 to 12 cycles was run. TCRdb itself ran the 5' RACE reads through MiXCR, one entry per CDR3 protein. The profile shows roughly 800,000 distinct CDR3 sequences, about 36% of them singletons. The specimen was blood. The receptors come from a man aged 18 to 29 in good health.

The rearrangement uses TRBV7-3 and TRBJ2-1, with TRBD2 matching 8 bases. This CDR3 region has 14 residues. The V and J ends lost 1 base and 9 bases, in that order; junction bases with no gene match: 5. CDR1 is SGHTA, CDR2 FQGTGA, per germline. As DNA, the CDR3 is TGTGCCAGCAGCTTAAACTCCGCGGGAGGTGAGCAGTTCTTC. Amino acids: CASSLNSAGGEQFF.

This chain links TRBV7-8 with TRBJ2-1; TRBD2 agrees at 8 bases. CDR1 is SGHVS, CDR2 FQNEAQ, per germline. The CDR3 length is 17 residues. V was clipped by 0 bases and J by 0 bases; unmatched bases: 4. CDR3 coding DNA: TGTGCCAGCAGCTTAGCGCCTAGCGGGCGCTCCTACAATGAGCAGTTCTTC. Protein sequence: CASSLAPSGRSYNEQFF.

The chain combines TRBV20-1 with TRBJ2-3; unclear D gene. Germline assignment: CDR1 DFQATT and CDR2 SNEGSKA (reference sequence). V lost 8 bases and J 3 bases, leaving 12 bases between the germline ends. CDR3 length equals 12 residues. CDR3 protein: CSPQKGTDTQYF. The CDR3 DNA reads TGCAGTCCACAGAAGGGAACAGATACGCAGTATTTT.

This chain uses TRBV20-1 with TRBJ2-5; D remains ambiguous. Germline CDR1 reads DFQATT; CDR2 reads SNEGSKA (reference sequence). This CDR3 has 11 residues. The V end lost 3 bases, the J end lost 5 bases, and 7 bases lay between the germline ends. The CDR3 loop is CSASLDETQYF. The CDR3 bases are TGCAGTGCTAGCCTAGACGAGACCCAGTACTTC.

The rearrangement links TRBV5-1 to TRBJ2-5; no clear D. Germline loops: CDR1 SGHRS, CDR2 YFSETQ. V lost 0 bases, J lost 11 bases, and 14 bases lay in between. The CDR3 runs to 13 residues. This CDR3 is CASSLVSNNEQYF. The CDR3 DNA sequence: TGCGCCAGCAGCTTGGTGTCCAACAATGAGCAGTACTTC. Full variable domain (remainder filled in from reference TRBV5-1 and TRBJ2-5): KAGVTQTPRYLIKTRGQQVTLSCSPISGHRSVSWYQQTPGQGLQFLFEYFSETQRNKGNFPGRFSGRQFSNSRSEMNVSTLELGDSALYLCASSLVSNNEQYFGPGTRLLVL.

This clonotype was observed a few times. The J gene is TRBJ2-3, the V gene TRBV19, with 8 bases matching TRBD2. Trimming removed 1 base from V and 1 base from J; junction bases left unmatched: 7. CDR3 length: 17 amino acids. CDR1 is LNHDA, CDR2 SQIVND, per germline (reference sequence). CDR3 nucleotide sequence: TGTGCCAGTAGTATAGCGGGAGGGGTCCAGGGCACAGATACGCAGTATTTT. Its protein product is CASSIAGGVQGTDTQYF. The complete variable domain, with remaining parts taken from reference TRBV19 and TRBJ2-3, reads DGGITQSPKYLFRKEGQNVTLSCEQNLNHDAMYWYRQDPGQGLRLIYYSQIVNDFQKGDIAEGYSVSREKKESFPLTVTSAQKNPTAFYLCASSIAGGVQGTDTQYFGPGTRLTVL.

This sequence joins TRBV5-1 and TRBJ2-3; D could derive from TRBD1 or TRBD2 (5 bases each). Germline CDR1 SGHRS, CDR2 YFSETQ. V lost 4 bases and J lost 5, with 20 bases in between. CDR3 length: 16 residues. DNA of the CDR3: TGCGCCAGCAGCGCCGGGACCGATCTACTGAGAGATACGCAGTATTTT. Protein product: CASSAGTDLLRDTQYF.

The chain employs TRBV3-1 and TRBJ1-3; D gene uncertain. This CDR3 spans 16 amino acids. With 5 bases removed from V and 1 base from J, the gap between germline ends came to 15 bases. Germline V lookup: CDR1 LGHDT, CDR2 YNNKEL (reference sequence). The CDR3 reads CASSSSARTSGNTIYF. CDR3 nucleotides: TGTGCCAGCAGCTCTAGTGCCAGGACTTCTGGAAACACCATATATTTT.

The J gene is TRBJ2-7, the V gene TRBV9; D ambiguous. The germline gives CDR1 SGDLS, CDR2 YYNGEE. Trimming cost V 3 bases and J 3 bases, with 7 bases left between them. The CDR3 is 12 residues long. CDR3 DNA sequence: TGTGCCAGCAGCGCACAAGTCTACGAGCAGTACTTC. It codes for CASSAQVYEQYF.

The chain joins TRBV12-5 to TRBJ2-3; possibly TRBD2 for D (6 bases). CDR1 and CDR2 from the germline V gene are LGHNT and FRNRAP. The CDR3 runs to 17 residues. V shed 3 bases and J shed 4 bases, with 20 bases lying between them. The CDR3 spells CASGFGSEVEFSDTQYF. The CDR3 coding sequence is TGTGCTAGTGGTTTCGGGAGTGAGGTAGAGTTTTCAGATACGCAGTATTTT.